Listed below are T cell receptor beta chains from one sample, sequenced in a study of OX40 agonist ivuxolimab in advanced cancers. Method: immunoSEQ multiplex PCR; TCRdb's copy keeps in-frame clones and lacks some. The table has around 100,000 clones, about 96% seen once. Sequencing was performed on CD4+ or CD8+ T cells sorted from blood, taken in a trial of the OX40 agonist ivuxolimab. Source of these receptors: an adult with an advanced solid tumor such as melanoma, head and neck, liver or kidney cancer. CDR3s include the opening cysteine and the closing phenylalanine or tryptophan. A D gene is named only where the DNA matches it firmly. Part of the rows lack a size; the others show once, few, many or a class for expanded clones.

-	TRBV27	TRBD2	TRBJ2-1	TGTGCCAGCAGTTCGGGACTAGCGGGATTAGTTGGGCAGTTCTTC	CASSSGLAGLVGQFF
-	TRBV28	TRBD1	TRBJ2-7	TGTGCCAGCAGAAACAGGGGTACCTACGAGCAGTACTTC	CASRNRGTYEQYF
-	TRBV9	-	TRBJ1-2	TGTGCCAGCAGCGTAGCAGGGTTGGGCACTCCACTTAACTATGGCTACACCTTC	CASSVAGLGTPLNYGYTF
-	TRBV4-3	TRBD1	TRBJ2-1	TGCGCCAGCAGCCAAGATGAAAGCGACAGGGTAAATGAGCAGTTCTTC	CASSQDESDRVNEQFF
-	TRBV6-5	-	TRBJ2-1	TGTGCCAGCACTCAACTAGCCTCCAATGAGCAGTTCTTC	CASTQLASNEQFF
-	TRBV27	-	TRBJ1-5	TGTGCCAGCAGTATCCGCGGCAATCAGCCCCAGCATTTT	CASSIRGNQPQHF
-	TRBV6-1	-	TRBJ2-7	TGTGCCAGCAGTGTATGGACATCCCCGGGGGAGCAGTACTTC	CASSVWTSPGEQYF
-	TRBV27	-	TRBJ2-1	TGTGCCAGCAGTTCCACTGACAGCCTATACAATGAGCAGTTCTTC	CASSSTDSLYNEQFF
-	TRBV6-5	-	TRBJ1-1	TGTGCCAGCAGATTTACAGGGAACACTGAAGCTTTCTTT	CASRFTGNTEAFF
-	TRBV14	-	TRBJ2-1	TGTGCCAGCAGCCTAGACAGGTCCTACAATGAGCAGTTCTTC	CASSLDRSYNEQFF
-	TRBV7-9	TRBD2	TRBJ2-2	TGTGCCAGCAGCTTCCGGACTAGCGGGAGGGCCGTGGACACCGGGGAGCTGTTTTTT	CASSFRTSGRAVDTGELFF
-	TRBV28	TRBD2	TRBJ2-1	TGTGCCAGCACTCGCGGGAGGCCTTACAATGAGCAGTTCTTC	CASTRGRPYNEQFF
-	TRBV28	-	TRBJ1-5	TGTGCCAGCAGTCTCCCTGCTGACGGAAATCAGCCCCAGCATTTT	CASSLPADGNQPQHF
-	TRBV5-1	-	TRBJ2-7	TGCGCCAGCAGCTTGGCTCAGGGTTACGAGCAGTACTTC	CASSLAQGYEQYF
-	TRBV7-8	TRBD2	TRBJ2-7	TGTGCCAGCAGTTTTTGGACTAGCGGGCTTCGGCTTCGGTCCTACGAGCAGTACTTC	CASSFWTSGLRLRSYEQYF
-	TRBV11-2	-	TRBJ1-3	TGTGCCAGCAGCTCCCCTGGTGTGGGCTCTGGAAACACCATATATTTT	CASSSPGVGSGNTIYF
-	TRBV7-8	-	TRBJ1-3	TGTGCCAGCAGCTTACGGGACTTCTCTGGAAACACCATATATTTT	CASSLRDFSGNTIYF
-	TRBV5-4	-	TRBJ2-1	TGTGCCAGCAGCTTGGCTCCCAATGAGCAGTTCTTC	CASSLAPNEQFF
-	TRBV6-5	-	TRBJ1-4	TGTGCCAGCAGCCCCCCGGGACCGACTGAAAAACTGTTTTTT	CASSPPGPTEKLFF
once	TRBV5-6	TRBD1	TRBJ1-1	TGTGCCAGCAGCCGCCCAACAGGGGCCGCTGAAGCTTTCTTT	CASSRPTGAAEAFF
once	TRBV27	-	TRBJ2-7	TGTGCCAGCAGTGCCCGACAGAGCTCCTACGAGCAGTACTTC	CASSARQSSYEQYF
-	TRBV28	-	TRBJ1-6	TGTGCCATCGACCTGGGGGGGCCCCCACCCTCACCCCTCCACTTT	CAIDLGGPPPSPLHF
-	TRBV28	-	TRBJ1-5	TGTGCCAGCAGTTTGGGGGAGAGCAATCAGCCCCAGCATTTT	CASSLGESNQPQHF
-	TRBV7-9	TRBD2	TRBJ2-1	TGTGCCAGCAGCTTGGGGACTAGCGGGAGGGCCAACTACAATGAGCAGTTCTTC	CASSLGTSGRANYNEQFF
-	TRBV5-1	TRBD1	TRBJ2-4	TGCGCCAGCAGCAGCGGGACAGGGGGCCTGGAAAACATTCAGTACTTC	CASSSGTGGLENIQYF
-	TRBV19	-	TRBJ1-2	TGTGCCAGTACCGTGGCTGGACTAGCTAACTATGGCTACACCTTC	CASTVAGLANYGYTF
-	TRBV6-1	-	TRBJ1-2	TGTGCCAGCAGTGATGACTTTAGTGGCTACACCTTC	CASSDDFSGYTF
once	TRBV19	-	TRBJ1-1	TGTGCCAGTAGCCTAGATGGCGGCACTGAAGCTTTCTTT	CASSLDGGTEAFF
-	TRBV6-6	-	TRBJ2-7	TGTGCCAGCAGGGATATGGAGTCCCCCGAGCAGTACTTC	CASRDMESPEQYF
-	TRBV27	TRBD1	TRBJ1-1	TGTGCCAGCACCTTAGGGGGCTTGAGCACTGAAGCTTTCTTT	CASTLGGLSTEAFF
-	TRBV9	TRBD1	TRBJ2-7	TGTGCCAGCAGCCCCTGGGACAGGCGTACCTACGAGCAGTACTTC	CASSPWDRRTYEQYF
once	TRBV5-8	-	TRBJ2-7	TGTGCCAGCAGCTTGCAACCTAGCTCCGAGCAGTACTTC	CASSLQPSSEQYF
once	TRBV7-9	TRBD2	TRBJ2-1	TGTGCCAGCAGCTTACTAGCGGACCCTTACAATGAGCAGTTCTTC	CASSLLADPYNEQFF
-	TRBV19	TRBD2	TRBJ2-7	TGTGCCAGTAGTCTCGGACTAGCGGGAGGGCCTTTTGACGAGCAGTACTTC	CASSLGLAGGPFDEQYF
-	TRBV7-6	TRBD1	TRBJ2-7	TGTGCCAGCAGACGGGACAGGAGTTCCTACGAGCAGTACTTC	CASRRDRSSYEQYF
-	TRBV6-5	-	TRBJ2-7	TGTGCCAGCAGTTACGAGAGGGGCTACGAGCAGTACTTC	CASSYERGYEQYF
-	TRBV29-1	-	TRBJ2-1	TGCAGCGTTGACCTCGAACCCAATGAGCAGTTCTTC	CSVDLEPNEQFF
once	TRBV29-1	-	TRBJ2-2	TGCAGCGTTGTTAGCGGGAACACCGGGGAGCTGTTTTTT	CSVVSGNTGELFF
-	TRBV9	TRBD2	TRBJ2-5	TGTGCCAGCAGCGTAGTTACTAGCGAGGGGCAAGAGACCCAGTACTTC	CASSVVTSEGQETQYF
-	TRBV27	-	TRBJ1-5	TGTGCCAGCAGTTTATCAGGGGTTAGCAATCAGCCCCAGCATTTT	CASSLSGVSNQPQHF
-	TRBV19	-	TRBJ2-7	TGTGCCAGTAGTATCGCCGGAAGTCCCACCTACGAGCAGTACTTC	CASSIAGSPTYEQYF